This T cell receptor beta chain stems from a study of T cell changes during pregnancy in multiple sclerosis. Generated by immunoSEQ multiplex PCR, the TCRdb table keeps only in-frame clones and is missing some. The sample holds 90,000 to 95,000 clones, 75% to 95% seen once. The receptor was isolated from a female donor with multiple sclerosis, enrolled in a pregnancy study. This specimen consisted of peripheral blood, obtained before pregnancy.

The DNA of the CDR3 is TGCGCCAGCTCTTCCATGACAGGGGTTAACAATGAGCAGTTCTTC. Its protein product is CASSSMTGVNNEQFF. The V and J genes are TRBV5-1 and TRBJ2-1; 8 bases are a match to TRBD1. Germline V gene data show CDR1 as SGHRS and CDR2 as YFSETQ. The CDR3 is 15 residues long. With V trimmed by 7 bases and J by 5 bases, 11 bases remained unmatched.